One sample yielded the 22 T cell receptor beta chains listed below, sequenced in a study of Ad26.COV2.S vaccination and SARS-CoV-2 variants. This table comes from immunoSEQ multiplex PCR, and its TCRdb copy is limited to in-frame clones, with some not included. The data contain around 340,000 clones, around 90% of them singletons. Treatment here: around 19 received Ad26.COV2.S at low or high dose, single or two shots; 5 received placebo; per-sample allocation not given. Samples were taken on day 63 after the first vaccine or placebo injection. This sample comprised peripheral blood, obtained in a trial of Ad26.COV2.S vaccine versus placebo. The receptors shown here come from a person between 18 and 60 years old who received the Ad26.COV2.S COVID-19 vaccine or a placebo.

This clone was detected once. The V and J genes are TRBV7-2 and TRBJ2-3, with 10 bases aligning to TRBD2. The CDR3 spans 19 residues. Trimming at V came to 4 bases and at J to 3 bases, leaving 16 bases not matched to a gene. Germline assignment: CDR1 SGHTA and CDR2 FQGNSA. The CDR3 region is CASSSPPLAGALITDTQYF. The CDR3 DNA sequence: TGTGCCAGCAGCTCACCCCCCCTAGCGGGGGCCCTCATAACAGATACGCAGTATTTT.

A few counts support this clone. The V and J genes are TRBV5-4 and TRBJ1-5, with 9 bases fitting TRBD1. The germline V gene has CDR1 SGHNT and CDR2 YYREEE (reference sequence). V was clipped by 4 bases and J by 7 bases; unmatched bases: 6. The length of the CDR3 is 14 residues. The CDR3 nucleotides are TGTGCCAGCAGCATAAAAGGACAGGGGCAGCCCCAGCATTTT. Its protein product is CASSIKGQGQPQHF.

The chain employs TRBV28 and TRBJ2-2; D is unclear. The V end lost 5 bases, the J end lost 3 bases, and 7 bases lay between the germline ends. The CDR3 covers 13 residues. CDR1 MDHEN and CDR2 SYDVKM come from the germline V gene. The CDR3 DNA reads TGTGCCAGCAGTCGTCGATACACCGGGGAGCTGTTTTTT. Protein sequence: CASSRRYTGELFF.

The chain is built from TRBV9 and TRBJ1-1, with D possibly matching TRBD1 (5 bases). The CDR3 sequence is 15 residues long. Trimming pared 4 bases from V and 0 bases from J, leaving 13 bases between. Germline CDR1 and CDR2: SGDLS and YYNGEE. The CDR3 DNA sequence: TGTGCCAGCAGCACATCGACAGAGTTGAACACTGAAGCTTTCTTT. Amino acids: CASSTSTELNTEAFF.

The J gene is TRBJ1-2, the V gene TRBV28; tentative D call: TRBD1 (5 bases). The germline V gene encodes CDR1 MDHEN and CDR2 SYDVKM. The CDR3 extends over 13 amino acids. Trimming shortened V by 3 bases and J by 3 bases, and 8 bases separated the two germline ends. Written as DNA, the CDR3 is TGTGCCAGCAGTTTCGAGGGGTACTATGGCTACACCTTC. Translating it yields CASSFEGYYGYTF.

Notes on this clone: Distinct nucleotide sequences in the sample also encode this CDR3. This rearrangement joins TRBV27 to TRBJ2-7; 7 positions match TRBD2. The CDR3 is 13 residues long. V dropped 3 bases and J dropped 4; count of bases not matched to a gene: 3. Germline-derived CDR1 and CDR2 are MNHEY and SMNVEV (reference sequence). The CDR3 coding sequence is TGTGCCAGCAGTTTCCCGGGGGGATACGAGCAGTACTTC. It specifies CASSFPGGYEQYF.

The V gene is TRBV7-6, the J gene TRBJ2-3, with 8 bases that match TRBD1. CDR1 and CDR2 from the germline V gene are SGHVS and FNYEAQ. The CDR3 is 17 amino acids. V shed 1 base and J 5 bases; nucleotides not matched to a gene: 11. The CDR3 region has the DNA TGTGCCAGCAGCTTAGGGACAGGACAGGGTACCGGAGATACGCAGTATTTT. Its translation is CASSLGTGQGTGDTQYF.

CDR3 sequence: CASSLERDATGNTIYF. CDR3 sequence (DNA): TGTGCCAGCAGCTTAGAACGGGACGCGACTGGAAACACCATATATTTT. V and J are TRBV11-2 and TRBJ1-3, with TRBD1 as a possible D gene (5 bases). The germline V and J ends were trimmed by 0 bases and 2 bases, with 11 bases remaining between them. Germline V gene sequence: CDR1 SGHAT, CDR2 FQNNGV. The CDR3 loop spans 16 amino acids.

The chain uses TRBV7-9 and TRBJ2-1; the match to TRBD2 covers 9 bases. The V gene's germline CDR1 is SEHNR and CDR2 FQNEAQ (reference sequence). V lost 3 bases and J lost 8; bases outside the gene matches: 8. This CDR3 comprises 15 residues. CDR3 sequence: CASSFAGGPGDEQFF. The CDR3 DNA sequence: TGTGCCAGCAGCTTTGCGGGAGGGCCAGGAGATGAGCAGTTCTTC. Variable domain in full (rest from reference TRBV7-9 and TRBJ2-1): DTGVSQNPRHKITKRGQNVTFRCDPISEHNRLYWYRQTLGQGPEFLTYFQNEAQLEKSRLLSDRFSAERPKGSFSTLEIQRTEQGDSAMYLCASSFAGGPGDEQFFGPGTRLTVL.

The chain uses TRBV27 and TRBJ2-7; D unclear. V was clipped by 3 bases and J by 3 bases, with 9 bases between them. Germline CDR1 MNHEY, CDR2 SMNVEV (reference sequence). This CDR3 has 13 residues. The CDR3 nucleotides are TGTGCCAGCAGTTTGAGGAAATACTACGAGCAGTACTTC. The encoded protein is CASSLRKYYEQYF.

The V and J genes are TRBV6-6 and TRBJ2-1; 7 bases map to TRBD2. V was clipped by 8 bases and J by 4 bases; unmatched bases: 5. CDR1 is MNHNY, CDR2 SVGAGI, per germline (reference sequence). The CDR3 is 13 amino acids. CDR3 sequence reads: CASGGLTYNEQFF. The CDR3, as DNA: TGTGCCAGCGGGGGACTAACTTACAATGAGCAGTTCTTC.

As for this clone: The same CDR3 also results from other DNA sequences found in this sample. The chain recombines TRBV9 with TRBJ2-2, with D unresolved. The CDR3 spans 12 residues. V lost 0 bases and J 5 bases, leaving 2 bases between the germline ends. From germline, CDR1 is SGDLS and CDR2 YYNGEE. CDR3 bases: TGTGCCAGCAGCGTAGGTACCGGGGAGCTGTTTTTT. This encodes CASSVGTGELFF. The entire variable domain, with the rest obtained from reference TRBV9 and TRBJ2-2, is as follows: DSGVTQTPKHLITATGQRVTLRCSPRSGDLSVYWYQQSLDQGLQFLIQYYNGEERAKGNILERFSAQQFPDLHSELNLSSLELGDSALYFCASSVGTGELFFGEGSRLTVL.

The chain carries TRBV11-2 and TRBJ1-1, with TRBD1 matching over 8 bases. The length of the CDR3 is 17 residues. Germline V gene lookup returns CDR1 SGHAT and CDR2 FQNNGV. J gave up 3 bases and V 2 bases, and 11 bases lay outside the gene matches. CDR3 coding DNA: TGTGCCAGCAGCTTATTCCAGGGGGCATGGTTCGACACTGAAGCTTTCTTT. It is translated as CASSLFQGAWFDTEAFF.

V gene TRBV9 combines with J gene TRBJ1-2; no definite D call. The germline V and J ends were trimmed by 5 bases and 4 bases, with 9 bases remaining between them. CDR1 is SGDLS and CDR2 is YYNGEE in the germline V gene. The CDR3 extends over 12 amino acids. This CDR3 is CASSIGSYGYTF. CDR3 coding DNA: TGTGCCAGCAGTATTGGGTCCTATGGCTACACCTTC.

The genes are TRBV6-4 and TRBJ1-4; tentative D call: TRBD1 (6 bases). CDR3 length equals 13 residues. V lost 5 bases and J lost 6, with 10 bases in between. Germline CDR1 and CDR2: MRHNA and SNTAGT. CDR3 nucleotides: TGTGCCAGCAGTCGAGGGGGGGATGAAAAACTGTTTTTT. Translated: CASSRGGDEKLFF.

The CDR3 is CASSHENYEQYF. The CDR3 region has the DNA TGTGCCAGCAGCCACGAGAACTACGAGCAGTACTTC. The chain links TRBV14 to TRBJ2-7; D is ambiguous. The ends were cut back, 3 bases at V and 3 bases at J, with 6 bases in the middle. Germline values: CDR1 SGHDN, CDR2 FVKESK. The CDR3 totals 12 residues.

The chain couples TRBV4-3 to TRBJ2-7; possible D gene TRBD1, 5 bases. Trimming stripped 0 bases from V and 0 bases from J, with 12 bases between. CDR1 and CDR2 (germline): LGHNA, YSLEER. The CDR3 contains 16 residues. The CDR3 protein is CASSQEWTSPSYEQYF. CDR3 sequence (DNA): TGCGCCAGCAGCCAAGAGTGGACAAGTCCCTCCTACGAGCAGTACTTC.

Only one count was recorded for this clone. This chain links TRBV25-1 with TRBJ1-1, with D possibly being TRBD1 (5 bases). This CDR3 has 14 amino acids. The germline V gene encodes CDR1 MGHDK and CDR2 SYGVNS. V dropped 4 bases and J dropped 2 bases, with 11 bases sitting between them. The CDR3 protein is CASSGMTANTEAFF. The CDR3 bases are TGTGCCAGCAGTGGTATGACAGCAAACACTGAAGCTTTCTTT. Using reference TRBV25-1 and TRBJ1-1 for the parts outside the CDR3, the full variable domain is EADIYQTPRYLVIGTGKKITLECSQTMGHDKMYWYQQDPGMELHLIHYSYGVNSTEKGDLSSESTVSRIRTEHFPLTLESARPSHTSQYLCASSGMTANTEAFFGQGTRLTVV.

This rearrangement joins TRBV18 to TRBJ2-5, with unresolved D. This CDR3 contains 13 residues. V lost 6 bases and J lost 4, with 12 bases in between. The germline V gene has CDR1 KGHSH and CDR2 LQKENI. In DNA form, the CDR3 reads TGTGCCAGCTCGCTAGAGGCCGGAGAGACCCAGTACTTC. Translation gives CASSLEAGETQYF. Full variable domain (outside the CDR3, taken from reference TRBV18 and TRBJ2-5): NAGVMQNPRHLVRRRGQEARLRCSPMKGHSHVYWYRQLPEEGLKFMVYLQKENIIDESGMPKERFSAEFPKEGPSILRIQQVVRGDSAAYFCASSLEAGETQYFGPGTRLLVL.

The chain joins TRBV21-1 to TRBJ2-4; the D call of TRBD2 is as the table states it, not checked on the DNA. TRBV21-1 has pseudogene status. The CDR3 covers 16 residues. CDR3 loop: CASSTERGETKNIQYF. The CDR3 nucleotides read TGTGCCAGCAGCACCGAGCGGGGGGAAACCAAAAACATTCAGTACTTC.

A single count supports this clone. This chain links TRBV3-1 (or the pseudogene TRBV3-2) with TRBJ2-2, with 8 bases lining up with TRBD2. Germline V lookup: CDR1 LGHDT, CDR2 YNNKEL (reference sequence). The CDR3 is made up of 16 amino acids. V was clipped by 1 base and J by 0 bases; unmatched bases: 1. The CDR3 region is CASSQGGGPNTGELFF. The CDR3, as DNA: TGTGCCAGCAGCCAAGGCGGGGGGCCGAACACCGGGGAGCTGTTTTTT.

This chain uses TRBV18 with TRBJ1-2; 8 positions match TRBD1. This CDR3 is built from 15 residues. In germline, CDR1 is KGHSH, CDR2 LQKENI. V dropped 4 bases and J dropped 8; count of bases not matched to a gene: 12. Here the CDR3 reads CASSLERTGLSGYTF. CDR3 DNA: TGTGCCAGCTCACTAGAACGGACAGGGCTGTCGGGCTACACCTTC. The full variable domain, its missing parts supplied by reference TRBV18 and TRBJ1-2, is NAGVMQNPRHLVRRRGQEARLRCSPMKGHSHVYWYRQLPEEGLKFMVYLQKENIIDESGMPKERFSAEFPKEGPSILRIQQVVRGDSAAYFCASSLERTGLSGYTFGSGTRLTVV.